What follows is one T cell receptor (beta chain) and its context. Each CDR3 protein is one row after TCRdb ran MiXCR on the 5' RACE reads. This sample has some 110,000 distinct CDR3 sequences, with more than 15% found just once. The sample is drawn from a study of T-cell memory formation after mild COVID-19. Between the trimmed V and J ends, which lost 3 bases and 6 bases, there was a span of 14 bases. The germline gives CDR1 SSHAT, CDR2 FNYEAQ (reference sequence). This CDR3 has 15 amino acids. Input material: PBMCs or a T cell subset sorted from them (not recorded which). This chain connects TRBV7-7 to TRBJ2-2; no reliable D call. The sequence was obtained from an adult woman who had mild COVID-19 (a few samples of this study predate the infection). Cell type and time point are not known. The CDR3: CASSFSWRVPGELFF. The CDR3 DNA is TGTGCCAGCAGCTTTTCATGGAGAGTCCCCGGGGAGCTGTTTTTT.